This T cell receptor beta chain was sequenced in a study of CD8 T cells in Susac syndrome. Trimming took off 3 bases at V and 3 bases at J, with 8 bases between the two ends. The CDR3 loop spans 13 amino acids. CDR1 and CDR2 from the germline V gene are MDHEN and SYDVKM. TCR beta was sequenced from blood CD8+ and CD4+ T cells. FACS enriched CD8+ TEMRA cells, while bulk CD8+ and CD4+ were negatively isolated. After extraction with the RNeasy kit, about 0.45 to 1 ug of the RNA was reverse transcribed using random hexamers. TCRdb reprocessed the immunoSEQ multiplex PCR reads with MiXCR, giving one entry per CDR3 protein. The sample has about 300,000 distinct CDR3 sequences; 70% to 90% are singletons.

This chain joins TRBV28 and TRBJ2-5; D is unresolved. This TCR derives from a human donor with multiple sclerosis. Sample: CD8+ T cells from PBMCs. CDR3 sequence (DNA): TGTGCCAGCAGTTTGTTTCTCAAAGAGACCCAGTACTTC. It codes for CASSLFLKETQYF.